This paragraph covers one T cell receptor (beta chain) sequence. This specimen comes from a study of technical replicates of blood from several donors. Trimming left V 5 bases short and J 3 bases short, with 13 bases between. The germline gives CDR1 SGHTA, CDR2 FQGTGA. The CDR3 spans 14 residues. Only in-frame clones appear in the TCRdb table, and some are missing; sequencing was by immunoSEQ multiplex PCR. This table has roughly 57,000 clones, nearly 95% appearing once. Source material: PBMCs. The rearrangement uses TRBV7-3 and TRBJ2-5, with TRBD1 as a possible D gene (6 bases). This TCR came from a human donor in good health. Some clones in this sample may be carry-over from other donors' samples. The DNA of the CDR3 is TGTGCCAGCAGCCCGGGACATTCTAAAGAGACCCAGTACTTC. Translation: CASSPGHSKETQYF. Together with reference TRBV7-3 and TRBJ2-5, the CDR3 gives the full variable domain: GAGVSQTPSNKVTEKGKYVELRCDPISGHTALYWYRQSLGQGPEFLIYFQGTGAADDSGLPNDRFFAVRPEGSVSTLKIQRTERGDSAVYLCASSPGHSKETQYFGPGTRLLVL.